This T cell receptor (beta chain) was recovered during a study of regulatory T cells in long-lasting Graves disease. As to time point: persistent/refractory GD, antithyroid drugs over 5 years with positive TRAb. Following extraction of RNA from PBMCs, that RNA was used to make the TCR library. The CDR3 extends over 12 amino acids. Germline V gene data show CDR1 as SGHTA and CDR2 as FQGNSA. Trimming took off 4 bases at V and 9 bases at J, with 12 bases between the two ends. Study-level points and caveats: Repertoires from persistent disease leaned toward TRBV28, TRBJ1-2 and TRBJ2-5. Persistent Graves' patients showed a TCR diversity that was lower than that of newly diagnosed ones. The study examined only peripheral blood, not thyroid tissue.

Researchers made TCR beta libraries by using iRepertoire HTBI primers and running Arm-PCR on CDR3 regions. In the original analysis: Segment identification across samples yielded some 63 TRBV and about 14 TRBJ segments. TCRdb fed the multiplex PCR reads into MiXCR, producing one record per CDR3 protein. TCRdb, rather than the study authors, made the V and J calls. Found here are around 460,000 distinct CDR3 sequences, about 20% of them singletons; the top ten hold 10% to 15%. As for this clonotype: Its antigen is not identified.

Source: peripheral blood mononuclear cells (PBMCs), taken when the disease was refractory, from a patient treated with antithyroid drugs. The chain employs TRBV7-2 and TRBJ2-5, with D maybe TRBD2 (5 bases). The receptor was derived from a female donor with Graves disease. In nucleotides, the CDR3 is TGTGCCAGCAGCTCAAGCCAAGCGGCCCAGTACTTC. Amino acid sequence: CASSSSQAAQYF.